This is a list of T cell receptor beta chains from one sample in a study of beta chain features in type 1 diabetes. Sequencing was performed with immunoSEQ multiplex PCR; in TCRdb, only in-frame clones are kept and a portion is missing. The repertoire holds 500,000 to 700,000 clones, around 16% seen once, with 0.093% in the top ten. The sequenced sample was naive CD4+ T cells from blood. All receptors derive from a man aged 18 to 29 in good health. Each CDR3 is given with its conserved first and last residue. A D gene is named only where the DNA matches it firmly. Clone sizes are given selectively: once, few, many, or a class where the clone is expanded.

j_call clone_size d_call v_call cdr3_nt cdr3_aa
TRBJ2-1 - - TRBV5-1 TGCGCCAGCAGCTTGGTATCCGCTCTAGACTCCTACAATGAGCAGTTCTTC CASSLVSALDSYNEQFF
TRBJ2-7 - - TRBV18 TGTGCCAGCTCAGCCGACCACGAGCAGTACTTC CASSADHEQYF
TRBJ2-7 few - TRBV25-1 TGTGCCAGCAGTGAACCAGGACGGGGAATAGGCTACGAGCAGTACTTC CASSEPGRGIGYEQYF
TRBJ1-1 few - TRBV6-5 TGTGCCAGCAGCCGCCTTGGGAGTGAAGCTTTCTTT CASSRLGSEAFF
TRBJ2-7 few - TRBV7-2 TGTGCCAGCAGCCTATCAGGAGGGTTCGAGCAGTACTTC CASSLSGGFEQYF
TRBJ2-7 - - TRBV2 TGTGCCAGCAGTGAACAGGGGGGCTCCTACGAGCAGTACTTC CASSEQGGSYEQYF
TRBJ1-5 - - TRBV7-9 TGTGCCAGCAGCCCTGGGCCCGGAGATCAGCCCCAGCATTTT CASSPGPGDQPQHF
TRBJ2-1 - - TRBV7-8 TGTGCCAGCAGCTCTCAGAACAATGAGCAGTTCTTC CASSSQNNEQFF
TRBJ2-7 - TRBD2 TRBV7-9 TGTGCCAGCAGCCCACAGCGGGGGGCCCGGGGGTACGAGCAGTACTTC CASSPQRGARGYEQYF
TRBJ2-5 few - TRBV5-1 TGCGCCAGCAGGGCGGAGTGGACCCAGTACTTC CASRAEWTQYF
TRBJ1-1 - TRBD1 TRBV29-1 TGCAGCGCTGGGACAGGGCTAAACACTGAAGCTTTCTTT CSAGTGLNTEAFF
TRBJ2-1 few TRBD2 TRBV4-2 TGTGCCAGCAGCCAAGCGATCATGGCGGGAGGCTCCTACAATGAGCAGTTCTTC CASSQAIMAGGSYNEQFF
TRBJ2-7 - - TRBV5-1 TGCGCCAGCAGCTCCGGCGGCCTTTACTACGAGCAGTACTTC CASSSGGLYYEQYF
TRBJ2-7 few - TRBV7-8 TGTGCCAGCAGATACAGGGGAGGGTCCTACGAGCAGTACTTC CASRYRGGSYEQYF
TRBJ2-2 few - TRBV5-4 TGTGCCAGCAGCTTACCGCAGGGAAGAATAGGGGAGCTGTTTTTT CASSLPQGRIGELFF
TRBJ1-1 few - TRBV5-1 TGCGCCAGCAGCTTGGGGCAGGGGCTTGAAGCTTTCTTT CASSLGQGLEAFF
TRBJ1-1 few TRBD1 TRBV14 TGTGCCAGCAGCGTCAGGGGGACCGAAGCTTTCTTT CASSVRGTEAFF
TRBJ1-6 few - TRBV21-1 TGTGCCAGCAGCTCTTCCAGGAGGGGCGATTCACCCCTCCACTTT CASSSSRRGDSPLHF
TRBJ2-7 few - TRBV9 TGTGCCAGCAGCGTAGACTTCAACGAGCAGTACTTC CASSVDFNEQYF
TRBJ1-1 - - TRBV27 TGTGCCAGCAGTCCGCTCAGGGGCGTTGACACTGAAGCTTTCTTT CASSPLRGVDTEAFF
TRBJ2-7 few - TRBV4-1 TGCGCCAGCAGCCTGCGAACTAGGGGGCGGGAGCTTTCCTACGAGCAGTACTTC CASSLRTRGRELSYEQYF
TRBJ1-2 - - TRBV29-1 TGCAGCGTTATGACAGAATCCTATGGCTACACCTTC CSVMTESYGYTF
TRBJ2-2 - TRBD1 TRBV12-5 TGTGCTAGTGGTTTGTGGACAGGGGTGACCGGGGAGCTGTTTTTT CASGLWTGVTGELFF
TRBJ1-1 - TRBD1 TRBV7-9 TGTGCCAGCATCCGCAGGGGGAGCACTGAAGCTTTCTTT CASIRRGSTEAFF
TRBJ2-3 few - TRBV9 TGTGCCAGCAGCGTAGATCGGGGAAAGAGCGCAGATACGCAGTATTTT CASSVDRGKSADTQYF
TRBJ1-2 - - TRBV4-2 TGTGCCAGCAGCCAAGATGTAGACCTGAATAACTATGGCTACACCTTC CASSQDVDLNNYGYTF
TRBJ2-1 - - TRBV6-5 TGTGCCAGCAGTTACTCCTATTCGACTGTCAATGAGCAGTTCTTC CASSYSYSTVNEQFF
TRBJ1-1 few - TRBV7-6 TGTGCCAGCAGCTTAGGGTGGGGGGGAAACACTGAAGCTTTCTTT CASSLGWGGNTEAFF
TRBJ2-7 - TRBD1 TRBV18 TGTGCCAGCTCATCGACAGGGGGGCGGGCCACCTACGAGCAGTACTTC CASSSTGGRATYEQYF
TRBJ1-2 - TRBD1 TRBV19 TGTGCCAGTGGAGACAGGGGAAGAGGCTACACCTTC CASGDRGRGYTF
TRBJ2-5 few - TRBV7-9 TGTGCCAGCAGCGAGTTAAAGGGAACGAAACAAGAGACCCAGTACTTC CASSELKGTKQETQYF